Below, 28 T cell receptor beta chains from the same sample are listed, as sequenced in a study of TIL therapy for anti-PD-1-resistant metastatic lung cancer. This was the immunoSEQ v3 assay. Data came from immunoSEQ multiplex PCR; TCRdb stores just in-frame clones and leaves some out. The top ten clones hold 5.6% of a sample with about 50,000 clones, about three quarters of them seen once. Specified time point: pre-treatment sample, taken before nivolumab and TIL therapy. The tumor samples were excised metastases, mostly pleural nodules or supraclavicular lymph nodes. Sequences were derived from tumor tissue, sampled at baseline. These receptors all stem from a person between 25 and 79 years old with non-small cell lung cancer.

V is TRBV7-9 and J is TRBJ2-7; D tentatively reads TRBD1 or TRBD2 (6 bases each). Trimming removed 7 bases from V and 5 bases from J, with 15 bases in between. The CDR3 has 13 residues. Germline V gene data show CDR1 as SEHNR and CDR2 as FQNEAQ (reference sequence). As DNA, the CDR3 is TGTGCCAGCACGGGGGACAAATTGGACGAGCAGTACTTC. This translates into CASTGDKLDEQYF.

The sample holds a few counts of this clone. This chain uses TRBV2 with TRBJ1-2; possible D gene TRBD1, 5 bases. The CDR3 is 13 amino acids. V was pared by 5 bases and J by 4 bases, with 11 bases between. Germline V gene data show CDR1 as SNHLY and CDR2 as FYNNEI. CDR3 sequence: CASSRDFSYGYTF. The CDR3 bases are TGTGCCAGCAGTCGGGACTTTAGCTATGGCTACACCTTC.

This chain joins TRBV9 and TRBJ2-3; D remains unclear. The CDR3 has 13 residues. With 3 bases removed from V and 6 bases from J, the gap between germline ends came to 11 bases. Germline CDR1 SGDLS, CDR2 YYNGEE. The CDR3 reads CASSEAPWDTQYF. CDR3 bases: TGTGCCAGCAGCGAAGCGCCCTGGGATACGCAGTATTTT.

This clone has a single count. The DNA of the CDR3 is TGCGCCAGCAGAAGGGACAGGGGCGGGGATACGCAGTATTTT. The encoded protein is CASRRDRGGDTQYF. The V gene is TRBV5-1, the J gene TRBJ2-3; TRBD1 matches at 10 bases. This CDR3 comprises 14 residues. The V gene end was trimmed by 5 bases and the J gene end by 6 bases; junction bases not matched to a gene: 6. Germline V gene lookup returns CDR1 SGHRS and CDR2 YFSETQ.

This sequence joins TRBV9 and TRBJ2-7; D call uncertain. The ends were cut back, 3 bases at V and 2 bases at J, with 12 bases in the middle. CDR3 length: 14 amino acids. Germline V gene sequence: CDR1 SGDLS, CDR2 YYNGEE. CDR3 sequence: CASSALASPYEQYF. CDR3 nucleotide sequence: TGTGCCAGCAGCGCGTTAGCTTCCCCCTACGAGCAGTACTTC.

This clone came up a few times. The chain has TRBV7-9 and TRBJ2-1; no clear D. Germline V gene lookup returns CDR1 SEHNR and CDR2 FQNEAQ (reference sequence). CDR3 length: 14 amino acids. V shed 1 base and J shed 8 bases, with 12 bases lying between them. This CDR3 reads CASSLVKSDHEQFF. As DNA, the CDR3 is TGTGCCAGCAGCTTAGTAAAGAGCGACCATGAGCAGTTCTTC.

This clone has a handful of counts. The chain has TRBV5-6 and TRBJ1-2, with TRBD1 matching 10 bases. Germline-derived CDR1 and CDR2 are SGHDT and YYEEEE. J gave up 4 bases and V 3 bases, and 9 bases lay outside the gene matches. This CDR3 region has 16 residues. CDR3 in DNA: TGTGCCAGCAGCTGGAGACAGGGGGCGCGTCTCTATGGCTACACCTTC. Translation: CASSWRQGARLYGYTF.

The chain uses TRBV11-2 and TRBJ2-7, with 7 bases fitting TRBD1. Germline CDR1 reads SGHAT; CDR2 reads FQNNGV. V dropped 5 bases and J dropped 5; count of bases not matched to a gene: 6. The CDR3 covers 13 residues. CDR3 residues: CASSNQGVHEQYF. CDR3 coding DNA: TGTGCCAGCAGCAACCAGGGGGTCCACGAGCAGTACTTC.

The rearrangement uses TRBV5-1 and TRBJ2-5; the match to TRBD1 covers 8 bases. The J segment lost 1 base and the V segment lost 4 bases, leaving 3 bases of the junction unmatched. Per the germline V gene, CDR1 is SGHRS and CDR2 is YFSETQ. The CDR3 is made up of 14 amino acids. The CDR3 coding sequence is TGCGCCAGCAGCCTTCAGGGGGCCCAAGAGACCCAGTACTTC. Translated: CASSLQGAQETQYF.

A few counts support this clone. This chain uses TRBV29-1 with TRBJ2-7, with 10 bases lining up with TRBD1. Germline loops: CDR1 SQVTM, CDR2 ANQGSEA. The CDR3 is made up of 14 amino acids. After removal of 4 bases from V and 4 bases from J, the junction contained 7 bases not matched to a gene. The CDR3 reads CSVGTGGSVYEQYF. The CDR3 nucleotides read TGCAGCGTTGGGACAGGGGGTTCTGTGTACGAGCAGTACTTC.

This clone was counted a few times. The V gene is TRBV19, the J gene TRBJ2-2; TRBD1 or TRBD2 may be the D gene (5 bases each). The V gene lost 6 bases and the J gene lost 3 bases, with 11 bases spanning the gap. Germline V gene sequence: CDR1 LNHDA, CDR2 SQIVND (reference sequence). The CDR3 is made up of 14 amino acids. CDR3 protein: CASSRGVDTGELFF. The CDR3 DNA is TGTGCCAGTAGCCGAGGGGTAGACACCGGGGAGCTGTTTTTT.

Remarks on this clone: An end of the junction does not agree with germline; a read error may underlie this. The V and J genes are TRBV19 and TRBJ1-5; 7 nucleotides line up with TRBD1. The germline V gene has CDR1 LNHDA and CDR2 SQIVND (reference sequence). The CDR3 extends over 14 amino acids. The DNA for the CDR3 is TGTGCCAGTAGAGACAGGGTTAGCTATCAGCCCCAGCATTTT. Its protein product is CASRDRVSYQPQHF.

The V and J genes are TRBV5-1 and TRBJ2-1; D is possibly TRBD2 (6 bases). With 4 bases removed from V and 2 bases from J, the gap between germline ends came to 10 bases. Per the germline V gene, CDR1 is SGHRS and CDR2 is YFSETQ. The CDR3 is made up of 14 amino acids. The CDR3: CASSRASAYNEQFF. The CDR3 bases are TGCGCCAGCAGCAGGGCTAGCGCCTACAATGAGCAGTTCTTC.

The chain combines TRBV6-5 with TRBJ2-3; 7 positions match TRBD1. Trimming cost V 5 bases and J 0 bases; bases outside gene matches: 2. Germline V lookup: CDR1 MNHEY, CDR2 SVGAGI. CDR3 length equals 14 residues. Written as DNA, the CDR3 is TGTGCCAGCAGTCTGACAGGGAGCACAGATACGCAGTATTTT. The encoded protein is CASSLTGSTDTQYF.

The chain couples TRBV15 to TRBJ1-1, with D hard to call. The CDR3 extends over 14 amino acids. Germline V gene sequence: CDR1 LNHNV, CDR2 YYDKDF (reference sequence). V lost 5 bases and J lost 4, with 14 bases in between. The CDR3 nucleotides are TGTGCCACCAGCCCCCGGGATTGGGTCACTGAAGCTTTCTTT. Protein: CATSPRDWVTEAFF.

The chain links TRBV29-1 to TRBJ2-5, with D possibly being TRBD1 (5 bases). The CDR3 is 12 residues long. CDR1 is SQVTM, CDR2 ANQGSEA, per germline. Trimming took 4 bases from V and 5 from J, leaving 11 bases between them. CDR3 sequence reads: CSVGARVETQYF. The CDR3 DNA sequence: TGCAGCGTTGGAGCCAGGGTGGAGACCCAGTACTTC.

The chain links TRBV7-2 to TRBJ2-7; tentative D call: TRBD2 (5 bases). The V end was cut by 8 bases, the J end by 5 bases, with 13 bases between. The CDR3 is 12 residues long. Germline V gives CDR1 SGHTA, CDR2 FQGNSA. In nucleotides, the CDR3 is TGTGCCAGCGGGCACCCTAGCAACGAGCAGTACTTC. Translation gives CASGHPSNEQYF.

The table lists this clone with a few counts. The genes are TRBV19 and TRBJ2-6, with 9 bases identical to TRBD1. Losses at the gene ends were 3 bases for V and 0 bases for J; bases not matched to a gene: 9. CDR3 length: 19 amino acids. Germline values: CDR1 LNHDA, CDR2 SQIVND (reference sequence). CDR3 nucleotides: TGTGCCAGTAGTATTCGGGACAGGGTCCGTACCTCTGGGGCCAACGTCCTGACTTTC. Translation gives CASSIRDRVRTSGANVLTF.

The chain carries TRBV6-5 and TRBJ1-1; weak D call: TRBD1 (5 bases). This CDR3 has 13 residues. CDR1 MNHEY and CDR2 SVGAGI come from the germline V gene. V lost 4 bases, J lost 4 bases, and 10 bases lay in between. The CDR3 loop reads CASSFQGGTEAFF. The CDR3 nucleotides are TGTGCCAGCAGTTTTCAGGGAGGCACTGAAGCTTTCTTT.

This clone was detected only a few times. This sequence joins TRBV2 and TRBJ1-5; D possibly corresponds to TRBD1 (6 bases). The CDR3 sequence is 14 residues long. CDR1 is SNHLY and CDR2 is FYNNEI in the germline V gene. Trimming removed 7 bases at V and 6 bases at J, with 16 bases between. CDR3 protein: CASNARGPAQPQHF. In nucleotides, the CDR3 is TGTGCCAGCAATGCCAGGGGCCCTGCTCAGCCCCAGCATTTT.

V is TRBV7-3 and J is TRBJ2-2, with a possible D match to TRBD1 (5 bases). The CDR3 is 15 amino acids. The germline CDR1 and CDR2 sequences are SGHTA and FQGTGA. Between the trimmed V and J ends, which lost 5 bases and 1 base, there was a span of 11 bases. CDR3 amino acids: CASSVDSLNTGELFF. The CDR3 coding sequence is TGTGCCAGCAGCGTCGACAGTTTGAACACCGGGGAGCTGTTTTTT.

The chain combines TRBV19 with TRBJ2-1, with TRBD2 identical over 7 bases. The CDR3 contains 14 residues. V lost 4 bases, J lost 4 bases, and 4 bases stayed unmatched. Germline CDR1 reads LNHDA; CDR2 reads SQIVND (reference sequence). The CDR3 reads CASSRASGYNEQFF. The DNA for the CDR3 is TGTGCCAGTAGTAGAGCTAGCGGATACAATGAGCAGTTCTTC.

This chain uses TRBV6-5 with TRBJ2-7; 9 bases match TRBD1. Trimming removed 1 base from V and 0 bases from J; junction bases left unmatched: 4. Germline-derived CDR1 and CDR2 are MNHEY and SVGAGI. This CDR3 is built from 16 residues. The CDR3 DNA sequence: TGTGCCAGCAGTTACTGGGGACAGGGCGTCTCCTACGAGCAGTACTTC. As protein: CASSYWGQGVSYEQYF.

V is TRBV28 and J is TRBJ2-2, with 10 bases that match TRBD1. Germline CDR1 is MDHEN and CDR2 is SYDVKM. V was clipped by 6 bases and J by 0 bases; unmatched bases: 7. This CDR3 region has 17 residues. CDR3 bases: TGTGCCAGCAGGGACAGGGGGACGAGGGCGAACACCGGGGAGCTGTTTTTT. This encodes CASRDRGTRANTGELFF.

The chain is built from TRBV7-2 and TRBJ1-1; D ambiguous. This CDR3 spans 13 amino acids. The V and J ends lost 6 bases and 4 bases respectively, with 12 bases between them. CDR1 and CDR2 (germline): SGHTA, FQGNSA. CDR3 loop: CASSVGGPTEAFF. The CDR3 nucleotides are TGTGCCAGCAGTGTTGGAGGGCCCACTGAAGCTTTCTTT.

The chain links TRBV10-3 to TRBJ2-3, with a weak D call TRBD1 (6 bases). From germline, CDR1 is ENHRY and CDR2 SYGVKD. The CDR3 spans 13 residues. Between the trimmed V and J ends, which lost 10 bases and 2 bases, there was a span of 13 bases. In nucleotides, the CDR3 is TGTGCCACAAGACAGGACAACACAGATACGCAGTATTTT. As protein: CATRQDNTDTQYF.

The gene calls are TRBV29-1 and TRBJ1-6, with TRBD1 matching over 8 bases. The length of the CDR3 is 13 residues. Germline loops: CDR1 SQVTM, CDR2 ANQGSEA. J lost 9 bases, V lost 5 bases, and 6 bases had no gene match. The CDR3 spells CSVSGGAGSPLHF. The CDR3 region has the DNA TGCAGCGTTTCAGGGGGCGCCGGTTCACCCCTCCACTTT.

CDR3 sequence (DNA): TGTGCCAGCGGAGGGCAGGGGGGGGCCGTCGGGGAGCTGTTTTTT. Encoded protein: CASGGQGGAVGELFF. The chain carries TRBV6-1 and TRBJ2-2; D is perhaps TRBD1 or TRBD2 (7 bases each). The CDR3 spans 15 residues. Germline-derived CDR1 and CDR2 are MNHNS and SASEGT. V lost 8 bases and J lost 7, with 20 bases in between.